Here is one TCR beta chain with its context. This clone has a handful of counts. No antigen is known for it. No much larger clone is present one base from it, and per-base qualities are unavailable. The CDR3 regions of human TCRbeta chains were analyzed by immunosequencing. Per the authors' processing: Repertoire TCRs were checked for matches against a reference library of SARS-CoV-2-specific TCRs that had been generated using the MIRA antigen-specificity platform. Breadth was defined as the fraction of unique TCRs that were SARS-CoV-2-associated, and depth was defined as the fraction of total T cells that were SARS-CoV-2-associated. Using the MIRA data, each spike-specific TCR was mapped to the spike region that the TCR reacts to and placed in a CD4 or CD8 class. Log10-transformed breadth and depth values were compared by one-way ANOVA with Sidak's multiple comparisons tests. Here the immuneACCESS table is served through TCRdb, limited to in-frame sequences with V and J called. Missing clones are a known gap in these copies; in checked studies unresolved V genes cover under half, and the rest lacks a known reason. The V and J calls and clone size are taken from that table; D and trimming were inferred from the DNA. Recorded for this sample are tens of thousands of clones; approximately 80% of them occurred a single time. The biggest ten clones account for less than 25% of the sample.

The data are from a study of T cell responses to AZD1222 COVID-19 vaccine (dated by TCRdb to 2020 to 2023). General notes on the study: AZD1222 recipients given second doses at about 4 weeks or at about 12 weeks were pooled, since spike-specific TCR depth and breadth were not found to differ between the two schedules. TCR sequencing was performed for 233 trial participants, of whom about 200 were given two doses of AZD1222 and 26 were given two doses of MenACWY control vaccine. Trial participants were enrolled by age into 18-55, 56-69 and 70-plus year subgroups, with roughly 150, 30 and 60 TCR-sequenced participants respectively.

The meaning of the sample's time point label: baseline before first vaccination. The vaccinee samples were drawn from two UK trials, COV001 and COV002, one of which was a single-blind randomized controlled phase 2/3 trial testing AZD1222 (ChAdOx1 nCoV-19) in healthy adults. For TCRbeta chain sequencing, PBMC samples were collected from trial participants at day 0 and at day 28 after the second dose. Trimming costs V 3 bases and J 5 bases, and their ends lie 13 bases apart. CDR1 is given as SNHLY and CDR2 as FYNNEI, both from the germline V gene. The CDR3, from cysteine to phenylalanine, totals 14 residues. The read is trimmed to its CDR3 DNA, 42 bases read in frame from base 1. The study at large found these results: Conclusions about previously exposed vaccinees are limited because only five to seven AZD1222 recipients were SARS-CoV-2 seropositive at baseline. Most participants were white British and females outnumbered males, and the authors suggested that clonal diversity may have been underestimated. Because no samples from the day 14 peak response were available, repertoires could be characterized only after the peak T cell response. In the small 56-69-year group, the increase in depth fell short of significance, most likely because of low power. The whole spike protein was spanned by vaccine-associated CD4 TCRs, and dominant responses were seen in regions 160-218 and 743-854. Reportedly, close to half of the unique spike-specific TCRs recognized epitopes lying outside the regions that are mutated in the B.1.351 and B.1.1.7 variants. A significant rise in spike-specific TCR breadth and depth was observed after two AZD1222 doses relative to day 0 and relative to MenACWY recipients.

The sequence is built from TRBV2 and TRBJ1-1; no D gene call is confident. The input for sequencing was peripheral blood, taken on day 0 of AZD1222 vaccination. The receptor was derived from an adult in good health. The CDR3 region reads CASSDGFVGTEAFF. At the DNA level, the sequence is TGTGCCAGCAGTGATGGCTTCGTGGGGACTGAAGCTTTCTTT.